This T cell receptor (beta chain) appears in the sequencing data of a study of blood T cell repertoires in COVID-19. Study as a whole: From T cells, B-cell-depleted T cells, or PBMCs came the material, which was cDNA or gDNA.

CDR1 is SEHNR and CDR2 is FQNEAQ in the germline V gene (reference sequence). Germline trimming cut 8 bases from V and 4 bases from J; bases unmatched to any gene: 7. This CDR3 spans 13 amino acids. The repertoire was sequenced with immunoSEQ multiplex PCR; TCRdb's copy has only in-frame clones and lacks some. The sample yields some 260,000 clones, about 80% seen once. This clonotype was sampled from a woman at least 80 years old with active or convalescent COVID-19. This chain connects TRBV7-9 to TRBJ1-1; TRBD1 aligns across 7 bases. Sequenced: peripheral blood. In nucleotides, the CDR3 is TGTGCCAGCGCCGTGCGACAGGGCACTGAAGCTTTCTTT. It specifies CASAVRQGTEAFF.